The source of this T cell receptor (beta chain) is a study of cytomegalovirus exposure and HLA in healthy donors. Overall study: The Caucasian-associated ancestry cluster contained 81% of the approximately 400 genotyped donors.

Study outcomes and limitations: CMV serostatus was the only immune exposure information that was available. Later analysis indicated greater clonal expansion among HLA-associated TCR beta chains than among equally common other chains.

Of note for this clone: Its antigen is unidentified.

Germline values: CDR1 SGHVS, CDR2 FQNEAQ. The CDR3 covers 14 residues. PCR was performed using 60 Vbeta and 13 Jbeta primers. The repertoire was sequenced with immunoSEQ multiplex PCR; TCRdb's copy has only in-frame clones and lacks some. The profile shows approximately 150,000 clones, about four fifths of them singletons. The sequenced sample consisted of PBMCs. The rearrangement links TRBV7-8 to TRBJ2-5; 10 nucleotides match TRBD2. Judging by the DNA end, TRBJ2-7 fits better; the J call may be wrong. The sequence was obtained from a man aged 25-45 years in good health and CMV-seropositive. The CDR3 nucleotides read TGTGCCAGCAGTTCCAGGACTAGCGGAGGCGAGCAGTACTTC. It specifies CASSSRTSGGEQYF.